This TCR beta chain was identified in a study of blood T cell repertoires in COVID-19. The repertoire was sequenced with immunoSEQ multiplex PCR; TCRdb's copy has only in-frame clones and lacks some. The sample contains just over 90,000 clones, 70% to 80% of which appear only once. Trimming shortened V by 4 bases and J by 4 bases, and 13 bases separated the two germline ends. The CDR3 has 14 amino acids. Germline V gives CDR1 LGHDT, CDR2 YNNKEL (reference sequence). This clonotype was sampled from a human donor in a cohort sampled during active COVID-19. The sequenced material came from peripheral blood. The chain has TRBV3-1 (or the pseudogene TRBV3-2) and TRBJ2-5; possible D gene TRBD2, 5 bases. CDR3 bases: TGTGCCAGCAGCCTCTCCGGGAACGGAGAGACCCAGTACTTC. Its translation is CASSLSGNGETQYF.